This T cell receptor beta chain was sequenced for a study of blood T cell repertoires in COVID-19. Study information: Italy, Spain and the United States were the sources of the convalescent and acute COVID-19 samples. From T cells, B-cell-depleted T cells, or PBMCs came the material, which was cDNA or gDNA.

This CDR3 region has 13 residues. The V gene end was trimmed by 6 bases and the J gene end by 8 bases; junction bases not matched to a gene: 4. Germline CDR1 SQVTM, CDR2 ANQGSEA. Methods used by the authors: From reference gene primer amplification, estimates of nucleated cell counts were derived. The data were produced by immunoSEQ multiplex PCR, yet TCRdb's version contains in-frame clones alone and is incomplete. V, J and clone size were drawn from that table, and D and trimming were deduced from the DNA. There are approximately 450,000 clones in the sample; more than 85% occur only once, and roughly 4.3% lies in the top ten.

This chain connects TRBV29-1 to TRBJ1-4; TRBD1 matches at 12 bases. The sequenced sample consisted of peripheral blood. The receptor comes from a woman aged 25 to 39 with acute or convalescent COVID-19. CDR3: CSVRGQGAEKLFF. In DNA, the CDR3 is TGCAGCGTGAGGGGACAGGGGGCCGAAAAACTGTTTTTT.